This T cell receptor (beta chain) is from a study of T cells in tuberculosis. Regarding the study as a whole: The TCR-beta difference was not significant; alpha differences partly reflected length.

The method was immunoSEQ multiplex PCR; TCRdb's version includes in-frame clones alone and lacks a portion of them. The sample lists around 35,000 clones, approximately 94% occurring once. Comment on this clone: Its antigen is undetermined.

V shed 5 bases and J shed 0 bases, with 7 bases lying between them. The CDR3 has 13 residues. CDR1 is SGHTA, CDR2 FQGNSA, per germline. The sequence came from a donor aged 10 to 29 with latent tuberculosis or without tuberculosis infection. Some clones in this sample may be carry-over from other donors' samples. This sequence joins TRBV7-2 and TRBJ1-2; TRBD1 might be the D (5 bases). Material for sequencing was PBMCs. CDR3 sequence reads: CASSIQANYGYTF. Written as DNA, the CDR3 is TGTGCCAGCAGCATACAGGCTAACTATGGCTACACCTTC.